One and the same sample provided the 5 T cell receptor beta chains below, sequenced in a study of T cells in Graves' hyperthyroidism and ophthalmopathy. Amplification of TCR beta CDR3 regions was performed using RNA transcripts as template. In the first-round RT-PCR of the TCR CDR3, the HTBI primer set was used. Using its own MiXCR run on the multiplex PCR reads, TCRdb lists one record per CDR3 protein. This sample has some 270,000 distinct CDR3 sequences, with approximately 15% found just once. The sample taken for sequencing was blood. These receptors came from a woman between 35 and 50 years old with Graves' hyperthyroidism.

This clonotype came up many times. The chain combines TRBV28 with TRBJ2-2, with D perhaps matching TRBD1 or TRBD2 (6 bases each). Per germline, CDR1 MDHEN and CDR2 SYDVKM. The CDR3 runs to 16 residues. The V end was cut by 5 bases, the J end by 4 bases, with 17 bases between. The CDR3 reads CASSNDEGGGTGELFF. Written as DNA, the CDR3 is TGTGCCAGCAGTAATGATGAAGGAGGGGGCACCGGGGAGCTGTTTTTT.

This clonotype was counted many times. The rearrangement uses TRBV28 and TRBJ2-3; 9 nucleotides line up with TRBD1. Per the germline V gene, CDR1 is MDHEN and CDR2 is SYDVKM. The CDR3 sequence is 14 residues long. V lost 5 bases and J lost 5; bases outside the gene matches: 5. CDR3: CASSTGGAGDTQYF. The CDR3 DNA reads as TGTGCCAGCAGTACAGGGGGCGCGGGAGATACGCAGTATTTT. Based on the CDR3 plus reference TRBV28 and TRBJ2-3, the full variable domain is DVKVTQSSRYLVKRTGEKVFLECVQDMDHENMFWYRQDPGLGLRLIYFSYDVKMKEKGDIPEGYSVSREKKERFSLILESASTNQTSMYLCASSTGGAGDTQYFGPGTRLTVL.

This clonotype came up many times. The genes are TRBV20-1 and TRBJ1-4; possibly TRBD1 for D (6 bases). V lost 3 bases and J 7 bases, leaving 12 bases between the germline ends. CDR3 length: 13 amino acids. The V gene's germline CDR1 is DFQATT and CDR2 SNEGSKA (reference sequence). The CDR3 region has the DNA TGCAGTGCTAGGGCGCAGGGGATTGAAAAACTGTTTTTT. This translates into CSARAQGIEKLFF.

This clonotype was seen ten or more times. The J gene is TRBJ1-1, the V gene TRBV30; D gene unclear. Germline assignment: CDR1 GTSNPN and CDR2 SVGIG (reference sequence). This CDR3 is 13 amino acids long. V was clipped by 4 bases and J by 1 base, with 10 bases between them. CDR3 in DNA: TGTGCCTGGACTCTCGGAGGGAACACTGAAGCTTTCTTT. Encoded protein: CAWTLGGNTEAFF.

The chain uses TRBV7-2 and TRBJ2-2, with D possibly TRBD2 on 5 matching bases. V dropped 1 base and J dropped 6 bases, with 9 bases sitting between them. The CDR3 runs 14 residues. Germline loops: CDR1 SGHTA, CDR2 FQGNSA. CDR3 in DNA: TGTGCCAGCAGCTTAGGCAGGAGGTCCGGGGAGCTGTTTTTT. Translation: CASSLGRRSGELFF.